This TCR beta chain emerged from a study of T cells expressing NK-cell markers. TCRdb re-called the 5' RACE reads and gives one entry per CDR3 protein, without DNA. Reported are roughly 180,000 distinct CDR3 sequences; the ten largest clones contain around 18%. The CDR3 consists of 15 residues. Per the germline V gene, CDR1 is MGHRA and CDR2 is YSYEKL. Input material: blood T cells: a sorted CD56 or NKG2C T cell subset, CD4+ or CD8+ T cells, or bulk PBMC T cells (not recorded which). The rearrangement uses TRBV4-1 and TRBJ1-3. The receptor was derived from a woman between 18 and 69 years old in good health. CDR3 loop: CASSQGEVSGNTIYF.